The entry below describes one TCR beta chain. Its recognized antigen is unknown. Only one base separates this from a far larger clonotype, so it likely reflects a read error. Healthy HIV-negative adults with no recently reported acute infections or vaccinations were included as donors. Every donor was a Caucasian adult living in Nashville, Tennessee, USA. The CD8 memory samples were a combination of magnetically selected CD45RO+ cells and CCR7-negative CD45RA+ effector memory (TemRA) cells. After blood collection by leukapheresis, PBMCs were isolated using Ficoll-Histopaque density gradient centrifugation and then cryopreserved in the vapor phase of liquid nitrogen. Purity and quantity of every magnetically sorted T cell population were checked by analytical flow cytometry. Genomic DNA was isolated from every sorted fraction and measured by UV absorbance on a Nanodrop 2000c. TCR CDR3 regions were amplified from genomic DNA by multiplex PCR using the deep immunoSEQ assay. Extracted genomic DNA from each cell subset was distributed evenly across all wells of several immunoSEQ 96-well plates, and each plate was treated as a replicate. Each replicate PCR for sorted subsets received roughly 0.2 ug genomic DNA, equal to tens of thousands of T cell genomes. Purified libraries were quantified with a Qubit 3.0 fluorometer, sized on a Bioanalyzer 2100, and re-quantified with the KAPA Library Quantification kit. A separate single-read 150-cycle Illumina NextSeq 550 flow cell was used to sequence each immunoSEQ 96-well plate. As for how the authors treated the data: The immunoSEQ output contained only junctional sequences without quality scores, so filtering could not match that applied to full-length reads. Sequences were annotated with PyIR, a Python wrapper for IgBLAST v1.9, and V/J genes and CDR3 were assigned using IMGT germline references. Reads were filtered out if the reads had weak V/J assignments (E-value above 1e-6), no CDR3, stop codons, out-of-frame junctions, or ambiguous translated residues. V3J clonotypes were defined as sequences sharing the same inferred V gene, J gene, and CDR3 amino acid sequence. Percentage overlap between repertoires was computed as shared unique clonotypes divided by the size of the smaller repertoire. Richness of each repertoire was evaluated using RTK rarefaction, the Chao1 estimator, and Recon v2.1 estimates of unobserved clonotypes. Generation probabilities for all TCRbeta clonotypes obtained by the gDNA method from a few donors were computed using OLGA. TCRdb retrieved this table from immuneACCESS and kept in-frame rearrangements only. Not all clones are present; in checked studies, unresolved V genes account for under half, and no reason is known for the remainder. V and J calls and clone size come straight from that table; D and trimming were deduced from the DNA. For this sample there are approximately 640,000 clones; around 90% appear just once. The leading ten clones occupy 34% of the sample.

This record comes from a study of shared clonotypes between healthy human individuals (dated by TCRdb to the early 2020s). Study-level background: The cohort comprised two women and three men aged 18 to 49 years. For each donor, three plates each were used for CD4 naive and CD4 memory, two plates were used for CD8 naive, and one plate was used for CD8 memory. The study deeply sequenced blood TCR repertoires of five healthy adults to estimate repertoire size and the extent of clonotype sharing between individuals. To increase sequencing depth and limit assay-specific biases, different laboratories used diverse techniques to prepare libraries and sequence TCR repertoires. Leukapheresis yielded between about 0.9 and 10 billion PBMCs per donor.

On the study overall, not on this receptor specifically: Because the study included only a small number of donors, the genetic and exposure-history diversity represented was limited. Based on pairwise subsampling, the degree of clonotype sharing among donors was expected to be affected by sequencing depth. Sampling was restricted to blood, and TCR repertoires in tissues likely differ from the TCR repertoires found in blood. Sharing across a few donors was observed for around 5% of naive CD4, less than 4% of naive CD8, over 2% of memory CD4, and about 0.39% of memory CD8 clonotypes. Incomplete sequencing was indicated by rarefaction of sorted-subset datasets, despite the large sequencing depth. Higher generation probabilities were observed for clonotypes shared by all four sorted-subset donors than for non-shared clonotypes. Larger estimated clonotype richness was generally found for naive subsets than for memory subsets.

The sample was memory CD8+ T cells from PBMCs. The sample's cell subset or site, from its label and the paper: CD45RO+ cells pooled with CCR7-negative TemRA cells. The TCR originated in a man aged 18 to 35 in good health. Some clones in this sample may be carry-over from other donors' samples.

The DNA is TGTGCCAGCAGTCCACAGGTCATAACTCATGGCTACGCCTTC. It translates as CASSPQVITHGYAF. The rearrangement joined TRBV28 to TRBJ1-2; TRBD1 might be the D gene, on 5 matching bases. Spanning cysteine to phenylalanine, the CDR3 consists of 14 amino acids. The DNA shown is the 42-base CDR3, in frame from base 1. Looking up the germline V gene yields CDR1 MDHEN and CDR2 SYDVKM.